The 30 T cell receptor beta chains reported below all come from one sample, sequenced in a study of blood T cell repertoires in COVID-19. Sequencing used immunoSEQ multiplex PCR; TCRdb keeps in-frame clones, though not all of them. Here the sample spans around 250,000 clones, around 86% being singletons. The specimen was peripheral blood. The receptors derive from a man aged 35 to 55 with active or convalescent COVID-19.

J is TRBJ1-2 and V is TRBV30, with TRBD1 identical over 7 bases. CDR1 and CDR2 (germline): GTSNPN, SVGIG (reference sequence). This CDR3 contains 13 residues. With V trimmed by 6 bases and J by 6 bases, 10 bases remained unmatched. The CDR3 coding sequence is TGTGCCTGCAATGAGGCAGGGGGGCATGGCTACACCTTC. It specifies CACNEAGGHGYTF. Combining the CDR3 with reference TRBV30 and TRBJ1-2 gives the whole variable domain SQTIHQWPATLVQPVGSPLSLECTVEGTSNPNLYWYRQAAGRGLQLLFYSVGIGQISSEVPQNLSASRPQDRQFILSSKKLLLSDSGFYLCACNEAGGHGYTFGSGTRLTVV.

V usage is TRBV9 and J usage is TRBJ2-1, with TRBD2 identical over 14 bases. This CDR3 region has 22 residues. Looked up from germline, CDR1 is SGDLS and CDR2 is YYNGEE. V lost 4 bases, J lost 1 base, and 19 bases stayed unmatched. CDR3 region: CASSLNPRGGGLAGGSYNEQFF. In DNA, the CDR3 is TGTGCCAGCAGCTTAAACCCAAGGGGCGGTGGACTAGCGGGAGGATCCTACAATGAGCAGTTCTTC. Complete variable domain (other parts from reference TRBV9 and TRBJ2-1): DSGVTQTPKHLITATGQRVTLRCSPRSGDLSVYWYQQSLDQGLQFLIQYYNGEERAKGNILERFSAQQFPDLHSELNLSSLELGDSALYFCASSLNPRGGGLAGGSYNEQFFGPGTRLTVL.

The CDR3 nucleotides are TGTGCCAGCAGCTACTCGACAGCTTCACCCCTCCACTTT. Protein sequence: CASSYSTASPLHF. The chain links TRBV11-2 to TRBJ1-6, with TRBD1 as a possible D gene (5 bases). CDR1 is SGHAT and CDR2 is FQNNGV in the germline V gene. The CDR3 is 13 amino acids. Trimming stripped 4 bases from V and 9 bases from J, with 10 bases between.

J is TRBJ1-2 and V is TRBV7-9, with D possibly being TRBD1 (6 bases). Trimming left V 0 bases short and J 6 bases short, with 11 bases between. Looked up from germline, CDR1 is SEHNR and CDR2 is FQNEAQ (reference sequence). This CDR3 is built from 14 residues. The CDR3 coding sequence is TGTGCCAGCAGCTTAGCGGCGGGGGCGAATGGCTACACCTTC. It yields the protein CASSLAAGANGYTF. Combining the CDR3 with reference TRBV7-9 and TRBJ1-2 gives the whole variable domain DTGVSQNPRHKITKRGQNVTFRCDPISEHNRLYWYRQTLGQGPEFLTYFQNEAQLEKSRLLSDRFSAERPKGSFSTLEIQRTEQGDSAMYLCASSLAAGANGYTFGSGTRLTVV.

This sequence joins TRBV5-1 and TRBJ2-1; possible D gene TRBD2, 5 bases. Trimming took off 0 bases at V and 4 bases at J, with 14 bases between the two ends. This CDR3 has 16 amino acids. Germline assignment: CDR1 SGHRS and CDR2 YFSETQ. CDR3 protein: CASSLVGAGRYNEQFF. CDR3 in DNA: TGCGCCAGCAGCTTGGTGGGAGCCGGTAGGTACAATGAGCAGTTCTTC.

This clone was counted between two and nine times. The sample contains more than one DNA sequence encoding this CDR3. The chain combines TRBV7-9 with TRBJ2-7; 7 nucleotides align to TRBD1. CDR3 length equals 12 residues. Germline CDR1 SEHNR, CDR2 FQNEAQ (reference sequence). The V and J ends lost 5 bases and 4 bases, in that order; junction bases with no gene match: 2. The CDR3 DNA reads TGTGCCAGCAGCCCGACAGGGTACGAGCAGTACTTC. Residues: CASSPTGYEQYF.

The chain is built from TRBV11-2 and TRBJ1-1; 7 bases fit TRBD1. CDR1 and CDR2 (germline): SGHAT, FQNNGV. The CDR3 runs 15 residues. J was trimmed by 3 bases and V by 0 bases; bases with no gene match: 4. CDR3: CASSLEGGMDTEAFF. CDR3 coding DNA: TGTGCCAGCAGCTTAGAAGGGGGCATGGACACTGAAGCTTTCTTT.

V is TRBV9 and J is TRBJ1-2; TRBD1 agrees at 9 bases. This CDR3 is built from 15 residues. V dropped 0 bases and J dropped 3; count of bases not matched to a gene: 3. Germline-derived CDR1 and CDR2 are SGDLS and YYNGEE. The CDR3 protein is CASSVATGGDYGYTF. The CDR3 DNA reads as TGTGCCAGCAGCGTAGCGACAGGGGGGGACTATGGCTACACCTTC.

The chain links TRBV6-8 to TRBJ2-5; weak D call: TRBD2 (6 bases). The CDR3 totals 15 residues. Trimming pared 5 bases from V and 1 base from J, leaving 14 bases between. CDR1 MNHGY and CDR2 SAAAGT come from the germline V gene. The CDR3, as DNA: TGTGCCAGCAGTCGGCTGGGGGGAGTCCAAGAGACCCAGTACTTC. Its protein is CASSRLGGVQETQYF.

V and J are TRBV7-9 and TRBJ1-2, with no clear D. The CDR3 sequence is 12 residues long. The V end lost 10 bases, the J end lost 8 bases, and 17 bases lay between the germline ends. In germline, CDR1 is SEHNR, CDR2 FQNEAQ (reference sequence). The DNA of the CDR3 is TGTGCCACCAATTTAGACGGAGCCGGCTACACCTTC. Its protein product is CATNLDGAGYTF.

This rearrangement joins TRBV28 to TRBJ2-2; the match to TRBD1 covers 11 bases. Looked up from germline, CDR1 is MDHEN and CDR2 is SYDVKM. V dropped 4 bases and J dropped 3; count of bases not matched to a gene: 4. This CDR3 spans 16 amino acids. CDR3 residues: CASSWWTGGDTGELFF. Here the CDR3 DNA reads TGTGCCAGCAGTTGGTGGACAGGGGGCGACACCGGGGAGCTGTTTTTT. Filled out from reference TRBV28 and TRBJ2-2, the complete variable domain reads DVKVTQSSRYLVKRTGEKVFLECVQDMDHENMFWYRQDPGLGLRLIYFSYDVKMKEKGDIPEGYSVSREKKERFSLILESASTNQTSMYLCASSWWTGGDTGELFFGEGSRLTVL.

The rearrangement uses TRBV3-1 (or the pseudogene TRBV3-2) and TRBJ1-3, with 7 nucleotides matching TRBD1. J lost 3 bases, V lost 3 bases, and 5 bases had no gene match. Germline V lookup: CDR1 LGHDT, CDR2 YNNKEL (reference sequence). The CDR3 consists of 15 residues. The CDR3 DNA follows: TGTGCCAGCAGCCAGGGACAGCATTTTGGAAACACCATATATTTT. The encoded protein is CASSQGQHFGNTIYF.

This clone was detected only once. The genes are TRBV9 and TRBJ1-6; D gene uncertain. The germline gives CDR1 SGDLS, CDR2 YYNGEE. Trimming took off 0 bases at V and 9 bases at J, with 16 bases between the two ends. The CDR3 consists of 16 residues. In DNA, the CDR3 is TGTGCCAGCAGCGTAGCTCTGGCAGGCAACGGTTCACCCCTCCACTTT. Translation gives CASSVALAGNGSPLHF.

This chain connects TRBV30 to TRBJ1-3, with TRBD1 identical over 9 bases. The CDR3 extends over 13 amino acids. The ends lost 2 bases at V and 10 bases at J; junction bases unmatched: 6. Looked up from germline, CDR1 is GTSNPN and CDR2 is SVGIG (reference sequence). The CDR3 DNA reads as TGTGCCTGGAGTAGCGGGACAGGGAAAACCATATATTTT. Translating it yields CAWSSGTGKTIYF.

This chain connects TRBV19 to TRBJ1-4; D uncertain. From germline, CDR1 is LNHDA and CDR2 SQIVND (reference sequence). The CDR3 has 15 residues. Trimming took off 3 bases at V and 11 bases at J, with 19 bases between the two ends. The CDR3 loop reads CASSIQQSHGKKLFF. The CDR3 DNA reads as TGTGCCAGTAGTATTCAACAGAGTCACGGGAAGAAACTGTTTTTT.

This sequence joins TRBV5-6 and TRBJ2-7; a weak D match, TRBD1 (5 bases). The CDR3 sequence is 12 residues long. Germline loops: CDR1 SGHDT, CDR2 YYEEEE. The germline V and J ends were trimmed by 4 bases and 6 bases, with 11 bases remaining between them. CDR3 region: CASSRREPEQYF. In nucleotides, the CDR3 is TGTGCCAGCAGCCGCAGGGAACCCGAGCAGTACTTC.

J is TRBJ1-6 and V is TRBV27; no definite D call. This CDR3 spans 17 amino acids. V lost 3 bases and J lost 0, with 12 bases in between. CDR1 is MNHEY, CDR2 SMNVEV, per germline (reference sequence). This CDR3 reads CASSFTPGSSYNSPLHF. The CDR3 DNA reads TGTGCCAGCAGTTTCACCCCCGGGAGCTCCTATAATTCACCCCTCCACTTT.

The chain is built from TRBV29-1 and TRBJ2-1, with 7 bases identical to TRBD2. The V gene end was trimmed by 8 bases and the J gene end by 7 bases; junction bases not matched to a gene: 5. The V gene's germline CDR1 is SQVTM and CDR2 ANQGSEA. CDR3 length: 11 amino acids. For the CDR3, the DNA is TGCAGCCCGAGGGAGGGAAATGAGCAGTTCTTC. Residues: CSPREGNEQFF.

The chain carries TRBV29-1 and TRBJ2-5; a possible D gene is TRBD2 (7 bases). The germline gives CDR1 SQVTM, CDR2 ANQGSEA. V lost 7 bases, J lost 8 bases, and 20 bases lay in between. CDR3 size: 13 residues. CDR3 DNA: TGCAGCGGCAACTGGGGGGGGCAAGGAACCCAGTACTTC. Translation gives CSGNWGGQGTQYF.

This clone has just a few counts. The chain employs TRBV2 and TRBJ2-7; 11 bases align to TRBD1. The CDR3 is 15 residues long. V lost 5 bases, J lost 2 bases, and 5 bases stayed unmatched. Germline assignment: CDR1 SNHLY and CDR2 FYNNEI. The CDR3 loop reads CASSLAGQGAYEQYF. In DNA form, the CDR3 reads TGTGCCAGCAGTTTGGCGGGACAGGGGGCCTACGAGCAGTACTTC.

This CDR3 reads CASSSLKSDSGYEQYF. CDR3 coding DNA: TGTGCCAGCAGCTCCTTAAAATCGGACAGCGGCTACGAGCAGTACTTC. This chain links TRBV5-6 with TRBJ2-7, with D maybe TRBD1 (6 bases). The CDR3 length is 16 residues. The V end was cut by 3 bases, the J end by 3 bases, with 19 bases between. Germline V gene sequence: CDR1 SGHDT, CDR2 YYEEEE. The complete variable domain, with remaining parts taken from reference TRBV5-6 and TRBJ2-7, reads DAGVTQSPTHLIKTRGQQVTLRCSPKSGHDTVSWYQQALGQGPQFIFQYYEEEERQRGNFPDRFSGHQFPNYSSELNVNALLLGDSALYLCASSSLKSDSGYEQYFGPGTRLTVT.

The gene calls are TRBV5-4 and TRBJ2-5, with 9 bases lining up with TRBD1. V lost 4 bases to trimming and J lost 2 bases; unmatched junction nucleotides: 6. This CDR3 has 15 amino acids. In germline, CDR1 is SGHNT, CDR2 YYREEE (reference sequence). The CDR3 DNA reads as TGTGCCAGCAGCATTCCCGACAGGGGGCAAGAGACCCAGTACTTC. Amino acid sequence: CASSIPDRGQETQYF.

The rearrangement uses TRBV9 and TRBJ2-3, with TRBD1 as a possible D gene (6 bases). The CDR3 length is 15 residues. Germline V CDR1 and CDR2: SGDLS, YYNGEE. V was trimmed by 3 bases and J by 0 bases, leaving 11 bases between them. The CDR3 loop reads CASSEMDSSTDTQYF. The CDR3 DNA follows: TGTGCCAGCAGCGAAATGGACAGTAGCACAGATACGCAGTATTTT.

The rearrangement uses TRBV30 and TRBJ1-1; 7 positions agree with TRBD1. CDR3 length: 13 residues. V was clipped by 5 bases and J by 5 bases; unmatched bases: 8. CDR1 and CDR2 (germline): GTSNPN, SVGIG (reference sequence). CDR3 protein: CAWAHRGRTEAFF. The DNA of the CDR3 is TGTGCCTGGGCCCACAGGGGTAGGACTGAAGCTTTCTTT.

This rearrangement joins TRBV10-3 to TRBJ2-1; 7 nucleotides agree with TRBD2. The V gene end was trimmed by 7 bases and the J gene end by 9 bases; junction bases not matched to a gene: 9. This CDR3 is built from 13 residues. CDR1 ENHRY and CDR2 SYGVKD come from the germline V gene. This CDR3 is CAIKPTSEGEQFF. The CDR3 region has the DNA TGTGCCATCAAGCCCACTAGCGAGGGTGAGCAGTTCTTC.

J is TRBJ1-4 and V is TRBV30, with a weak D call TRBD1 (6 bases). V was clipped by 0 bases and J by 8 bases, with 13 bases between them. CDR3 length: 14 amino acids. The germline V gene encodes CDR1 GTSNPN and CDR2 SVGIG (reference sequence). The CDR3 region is CAWSVQQGREKLFF. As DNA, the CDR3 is TGTGCCTGGAGTGTACAACAGGGACGCGAAAAACTGTTTTTT.

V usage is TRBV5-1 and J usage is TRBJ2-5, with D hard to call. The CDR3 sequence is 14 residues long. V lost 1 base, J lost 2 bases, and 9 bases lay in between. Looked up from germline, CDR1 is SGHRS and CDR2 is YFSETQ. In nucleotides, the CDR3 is TGCGCCAGCAGCTTGCTGCAGGCTCAAGAGACCCAGTACTTC. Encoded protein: CASSLLQAQETQYF. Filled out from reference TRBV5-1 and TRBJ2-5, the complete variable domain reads KAGVTQTPRYLIKTRGQQVTLSCSPISGHRSVSWYQQTPGQGLQFLFEYFSETQRNKGNFPGRFSGRQFSNSRSEMNVSTLELGDSALYLCASSLLQAQETQYFGPGTRLLVL.

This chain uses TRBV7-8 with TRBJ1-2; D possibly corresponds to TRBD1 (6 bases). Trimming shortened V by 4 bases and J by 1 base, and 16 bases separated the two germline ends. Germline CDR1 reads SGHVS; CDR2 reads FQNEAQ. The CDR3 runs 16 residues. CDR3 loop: CASSYTRDNLNYGYTF. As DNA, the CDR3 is TGTGCCAGCAGCTACACCCGGGACAACCTTAACTATGGCTACACCTTC.

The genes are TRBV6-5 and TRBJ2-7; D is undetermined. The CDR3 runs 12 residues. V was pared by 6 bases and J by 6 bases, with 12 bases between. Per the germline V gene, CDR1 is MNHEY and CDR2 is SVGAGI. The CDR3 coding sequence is TGTGCCAGCAGCCAAATAGCCAGCGAGCAGTACTTC. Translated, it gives CASSQIASEQYF.

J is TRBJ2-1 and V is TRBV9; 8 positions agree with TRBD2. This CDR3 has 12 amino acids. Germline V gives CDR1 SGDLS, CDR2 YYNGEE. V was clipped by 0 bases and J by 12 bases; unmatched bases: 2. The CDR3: CASSVGGTRQFF. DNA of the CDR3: TGTGCCAGCAGCGTAGGGGGGACTAGGCAGTTCTTC.